Below, 18 T cell receptor beta chains from the same sample are listed, as sequenced in a study of T cell responses to AZD1222 COVID-19 vaccine. Libraries were prepared by immunoSEQ multiplex PCR; TCRdb keeps only in-frame clonotypes and omits some of them. In total, the table holds about 140,000 clones. Sequences were obtained from peripheral blood. These receptors came from an adult in good health.

The chain couples TRBV11-3 to TRBJ2-7; 11 positions agree with TRBD2. V was pared by 1 base and J by 2 bases, with 4 bases of the junction left unmatched. There are 16 residues in the CDR3. Germline V gene lookup returns CDR1 SGHNT and CDR2 YENEEA. CDR3 loop: CASSLARGLAAYEQYF. The DNA for the CDR3 is TGTGCCAGCAGCTTAGCCAGGGGACTAGCGGCCTACGAGCAGTACTTC.

CDR3 sequence: CASSLMVGVNTEAFF. CDR3 coding DNA: TGTGCCAGCAGTTTAATGGTCGGAGTGAACACTGAAGCTTTCTTT. This sequence joins TRBV27 and TRBJ1-1, with no clear D. V dropped 2 bases and J dropped 0 bases, with 10 bases sitting between them. CDR1 and CDR2 from the germline V gene are MNHEY and SMNVEV (reference sequence). The CDR3 totals 15 residues.

V and J are TRBV3-1 (or the pseudogene TRBV3-2) and TRBJ2-3; weak D call: TRBD2 (5 bases). Germline V lookup: CDR1 LGHDT, CDR2 YNNKEL (reference sequence). V was cut by 2 bases and J by 0 bases, with 15 bases left in between. CDR3 length: 17 residues. CDR3 sequence (DNA): TGTGCCAGCAGCCAACCCAGGAGCGGAGATAGCACAGATACGCAGTATTTT. As protein: CASSQPRSGDSTDTQYF.

The rearrangement joins TRBV19 to TRBJ1-2, with TRBD1 as a possible D gene (6 bases). This CDR3 region has 17 residues. CDR1 and CDR2 from the germline V gene are LNHDA and SQIVND (reference sequence). V lost 10 bases and J 7 bases, leaving 31 bases between the germline ends. The CDR3 here is CATLRDHRDIQEGGYTF. The CDR3 coding sequence is TGTGCCACCCTTAGGGACCACCGGGACATACAGGAAGGTGGCTACACCTTC.

The chain uses TRBV5-5 and TRBJ1-1; 7 bases are a match to TRBD1. V shed 3 bases and J 0 bases; nucleotides not matched to a gene: 2. The CDR3 has 14 residues. The V gene's germline CDR1 is SGHKS and CDR2 YYEKEE (reference sequence). The CDR3 DNA is TGTGCCAGCAGCTGGACAGGAGTGAACACTGAAGCTTTCTTT. It yields the protein CASSWTGVNTEAFF.

The chain couples TRBV29-1 to TRBJ1-1; 9 bases fit TRBD1. The germline V gene has CDR1 SQVTM and CDR2 ANQGSEA. Trimming took 7 bases from V and 1 from J; bases not matched to a gene: 4. The CDR3 sequence is 13 residues long. CDR3 in amino acids: CSGRQGGNTEAFF. The CDR3 DNA reads TGCAGCGGCCGACAGGGGGGGAACACTGAAGCTTTCTTT.

This chain links TRBV6-1 with TRBJ2-5; 9 nucleotides agree with TRBD2. V shed 1 base and J 4 bases; nucleotides not matched to a gene: 7. Germline V lookup: CDR1 MNHNS, CDR2 SASEGT. The CDR3 extends over 16 amino acids. CDR3 in DNA: TGTGCCAGCAGTGAAGGTACGGCTAGCGGGGCAGAGACCCAGTACTTC. It codes for CASSEGTASGAETQYF.

The rearrangement links TRBV5-1 to TRBJ2-7; TRBD2 aligns across 13 bases. The CDR3 covers 16 residues. V was pared by 2 bases and J by 4 bases, with 6 bases of the junction left unmatched. The germline V gene encodes CDR1 SGHRS and CDR2 YFSETQ. CDR3: CASSFTSGGAGYEQYF. The CDR3 DNA follows: TGCGCCAGCAGCTTTACTAGCGGGGGGGCCGGGTACGAGCAGTACTTC.

The J gene is TRBJ2-7, the V gene TRBV10-3; 13 bases agree with TRBD2. Germline CDR1 ENHRY, CDR2 SYGVKD. J was trimmed by 2 bases and V by 3 bases; bases with no gene match: 13. CDR3 size: 19 residues. The CDR3 bases are TGTGCCATCAGTGATGAAGATACCGGGACTAGCGGGGTACCCTACGAGCAGTACTTC. It is translated as CAISDEDTGTSGVPYEQYF.

The gene calls are TRBV28 and TRBJ1-5; D might be TRBD1 (5 bases). The germline CDR1 and CDR2 sequences are MDHEN and SYDVKM. There are 15 residues in the CDR3. The V and J ends lost 3 bases and 1 base respectively, with 10 bases between them. The CDR3, as DNA: TGTGCCAGCAGTTTTAAGCGGGACAGCAATCAGCCCCAGCATTTT. Translated: CASSFKRDSNQPQHF. The full variable domain, completed using reference TRBV28 and TRBJ1-5, is DVKVTQSSRYLVKRTGEKVFLECVQDMDHENMFWYRQDPGLGLRLIYFSYDVKMKEKGDIPEGYSVSREKKERFSLILESASTNQTSMYLCASSFKRDSNQPQHFGDGTRLSIL.

The chain carries TRBV28 and TRBJ2-2; D is perhaps TRBD1 (7 bases). CDR3 size: 15 residues. Trimming cost V 3 bases and J 4 bases, with 12 bases left between them. The germline V gene encodes CDR1 MDHEN and CDR2 SYDVKM. The CDR3 region is CASSLEQGGTGELFF. DNA for the CDR3: TGTGCCAGCAGTTTGGAGCAGGGGGGCACCGGGGAGCTGTTTTTT. The complete variable domain, with remaining parts taken from reference TRBV28 and TRBJ2-2, reads DVKVTQSSRYLVKRTGEKVFLECVQDMDHENMFWYRQDPGLGLRLIYFSYDVKMKEKGDIPEGYSVSREKKERFSLILESASTNQTSMYLCASSLEQGGTGELFFGEGSRLTVL.

This chain uses TRBV6-1 with TRBJ1-4; D gene unclear. The CDR3 sequence is 16 residues long. Trimming shortened V by 0 bases and J by 4 bases, and 12 bases separated the two germline ends. The germline gives CDR1 MNHNS, CDR2 SASEGT. This CDR3 reads CASSEARKERNEKLFF. As DNA, the CDR3 is TGTGCCAGCAGTGAAGCAAGAAAGGAGCGTAATGAAAAACTGTTTTTT.

The rearrangement links TRBV14 to TRBJ1-2, with D unclear. Germline V gene sequence: CDR1 SGHDN, CDR2 FVKESK. The V end lost 4 bases, the J end lost 0 bases, and 0 bases lay between the germline ends. This CDR3 contains 11 residues. CDR3 DNA: TGTGCCAGCAGCCCTAACTATGGCTACACCTTC. It specifies CASSPNYGYTF.

V is TRBV11-2 and J is TRBJ2-5; 8 bases match TRBD1. After removal of 4 bases from V and 5 bases from J, the junction contained 12 bases not matched to a gene. Germline loops: CDR1 SGHAT, CDR2 FQNNGV. This CDR3 spans 16 amino acids. CDR3 residues: CASSSTGTGLGETQYF. In DNA form, the CDR3 reads TGTGCCAGCAGCTCCACAGGGACAGGCCTAGGGGAGACCCAGTACTTC.

The chain employs TRBV6-5 and TRBJ1-1, with a weak D call TRBD1 (6 bases). This CDR3 spans 14 amino acids. CDR1 and CDR2 from the germline V gene are MNHEY and SVGAGI. Trimming took 7 bases from V and 1 from J, leaving 13 bases between them. The CDR3 DNA reads TGTGCCAGCATCAGGGGAGGACGGAACACTGAAGCTTTCTTT. Translated: CASIRGGRNTEAFF.

The rearrangement joins TRBV30 to TRBJ1-2; TRBD1 matches at 8 bases. The CDR3 length is 14 residues. Germline CDR1 GTSNPN, CDR2 SVGIG (reference sequence). V was clipped by 2 bases and J by 5 bases; unmatched bases: 7. In DNA form, the CDR3 reads TGTGCCTGGAGTAATGAAAGGACAGGGTATGGCTACACCTTC. Amino acids: CAWSNERTGYGYTF.

With respect to this clone: Other nucleotide sequences from this sample produce the same CDR3. CDR3 in amino acids: CASSDEVNTEAFF. The CDR3 DNA reads as TGTGCCAGCAGCGACGAAGTTAACACTGAAGCTTTCTTT. The chain combines TRBV14 with TRBJ1-1, with D unresolved. The CDR3 covers 13 residues. V lost 5 bases and J lost 2, with 9 bases in between. Germline CDR1 SGHDN, CDR2 FVKESK.

The chain carries TRBV15 and TRBJ1-6; D unclear. Trimming pared 0 bases from V and 10 bases from J, leaving 10 bases between. The V gene's germline CDR1 is LNHNV and CDR2 YYDKDF (reference sequence). The CDR3 length is 14 residues. The CDR3 DNA follows: TGTGCCACCAGCAGAGATCTCTTAGGGTCACCCCTCCACTTT. It codes for CATSRDLLGSPLHF.